This TCR beta chain was observed in a study of shared clonotypes between healthy human individuals. About the research overall: The composition of the donors was a couple of women and a few men aged 18 to 49.

Regarding this clone: Antigen: not known.

Trimming cost V 5 bases and J 0 bases; bases outside gene matches: 9. The CDR3 has 17 residues. CDR1 is LNHDA and CDR2 is SQIVND in the germline V gene (reference sequence). Study-wide findings and caveats: Clonotype sharing among donors was expected to depend on sequencing depth.

The replicate PCRs on unsorted PBMC were given 250 to 350 ng DNA, which is about 27,000 T cell genomes. Measured with immunoSEQ multiplex PCR; TCRdb has only the in-frame clones, and not every one. Here the sample spans about 490,000 clones, approximately 78% being singletons. Those who donated were healthy HIV-negative adults, with no recent acute infections or vaccinations reported. The source of this sequence is a woman in her forties in good health. Some clones in this sample may be carry-over from other donors' samples. This chain links TRBV19 with TRBJ2-2, with TRBD1 matching 7 bases. Sequenced input: PBMCs. CDR3 loop: CASSLETGTANTGELFF. The CDR3 DNA reads as TGTGCCAGTAGTCTCGAGACAGGGACCGCGAACACCGGGGAGCTGTTTTTT. The complete variable domain, with remaining parts taken from reference TRBV19 and TRBJ2-2, reads DGGITQSPKYLFRKEGQNVTLSCEQNLNHDAMYWYRQDPGQGLRLIYYSQIVNDFQKGDIAEGYSVSREKKESFPLTVTSAQKNPTAFYLCASSLETGTANTGELFFGEGSRLTVL.